The present TCR beta chain was sequenced within a study of cytomegalovirus exposure and HLA in healthy donors (dated by TCRdb to about 2017). Some background on the complete study: An earlier analysis of under 600 of the donors reported more than 250 Gb of sequence data and roughly 100 million unique TCR beta sequences from about 179 million T cells. Approximately 300 gigabases of sequencing data and 70 million to 100 million unique TCR sequences were included in an early release covering roughly 600 HLA-typed donors. The genetic ancestry cluster associated with self-reported Caucasian donors included 70% to 85% of the roughly 360 genotyped donors. The study aimed to test whether signatures of past pathogen exposure could be identified by cataloging public T cell receptors. The study used immunosequencing to profile the T cell repertoires of more than 650 subjects and linked those repertoires to cytomegalovirus serostatus. Along with the roughly 610-subject first cohort, a separate validation cohort of 120 different subjects was used. To predict cytomegalovirus infection status, the study brought together high-throughput TCR immunosequencing, statistical association of individual TCRs with disease status, and machine learning. To study patterns of TCR occurrence, a later analysis re-analyzed previously published TCR beta repertoires from 650 to 750 donors and added high-resolution HLA genotyping. The later analysis used no new phenotypic data to find candidate immune exposures, relying instead on TCR beta sequences and their occurrence across donors. An earlier analysis of 587 of the donors used high-throughput TCR beta sequencing to judge whether each TCR beta V gene segment behaved as functional or pseudogenic. Donor age, sex, ethnicity and CMV serostatus were compiled together with the repertoire data. In a later genetic analysis, genome-wide SNP genotypes for about three fifths of the roughly 670 donors were used, and that subset was treated as a discovery cohort. Every discovery cohort repertoire had been produced on one sequencing platform. HLA typing covered class I and class II loci at four-digit resolution. The number of typed donors differed by locus: about 629-640 for A, B, C, DRB1 and DQB1; 522 for DQA1; 600 to 610 for DPA1; and 400 to 480 for DPB1. Roughly 5 DR-DQ haplotypes were handled as single units for association and clustering, since linkage in the cohort was strong. On average, roughly 240,000 unique TCR beta nucleotide sequences were sequenced per donor among a few hundred genotyped donors of the cohort, with roughly 19% of those sequences being non-productive. Overall study results and their limits: Linkage disequilibrium might explain the correlated functional status among segregating V segments, but an unknown experimental factor could not be ruled out. Strong co-occurrence of HLA alleles, especially DR and DQ, made assigning TCR associations to individual alleles difficult. Because HLA typing was unavailable for some donors at each locus, only the typed subset was used in association tests. A later analysis found that most CMV-associated TCR beta chains appeared HLA-restricted, with HLA associations seemingly driven largely by CMV exposure. Some IMGT-functional V segments, including TRBV6-2 and TRBV6-3, could not be distinguished by the 87-base-pair reads and were therefore excluded. Several of the top co-occurrence clusters appeared to be linked to parvovirus B19, influenza, CMV and Epstein-Barr virus, according to a later analysis. Broadly in line with IMGT annotations, most TCR beta V segments showed up in productive rearrangements about 87% or about 30% of the time in an earlier analysis of some 590 of the donors. Presence/absence analyses assumed roughly uniform sequencing depth across donors, an assumption that may not hold. Only TCR beta chains were sequenced in this cohort, and the absence of alpha or paired-chain data limited detectable features. In vitro tests confirmed that three of the cytomegalovirus-associated TCR beta chains recognize cytomegalovirus antigens. The sequencing pipeline was judged likely to have produced a cluster of highly shared sequence variants as a technical artifact. In a later analysis, more than 15,000 TCR beta sequences were associated with specific HLA alleles at a false discovery rate of 0.05. The classifier was reported to diagnose cytomegalovirus status with high specificity and sensitivity in both the original and validation cohorts. The earlier analysis of about 600 of the donors excluded roughly 17 rarely observed V segments, including chromosome 9 orphons, because counts were too low. According to the authors, the approach could potentially be generalized to other disease states and immunological phenotypes. In a later analysis, HLA-associated TCR beta chains showed more clonal expansion and lower generation probabilities than non-associated chains that were equally common. In a later genetic analysis, a missense DCLRE1C variant was associated with V-gene and J-gene trimming of TCR beta chains, and the association was replicated in an independent cohort. CMV serostatus was the only immune exposure information available for the cohort. In a later analysis, TCR association rates were found to vary across HLA loci, with the most associated TCRs seen for DRB1 alleles and the fewest for HLA-C alleles. A total of around 150 TCR beta chains were listed by the study as associated with cytomegalovirus. While some public TCRs were present in many individuals, most TCR sequences turned up only very rarely across donors. A later genetic analysis reported fewer N-insertions in productive TCRs among donors in an Asian-associated ancestry cluster than the roughly 620-donor mean. A further reported finding was that TCR beta sequences accurately predicted the HLA-A and HLA-B alleles for most subjects in the first cohort.

Library method: the immunoSEQ multiplex PCR assay. For the multiplex PCR, a mixture combining 60 forward primers for TCR Vbeta segments and 13 reverse primers for TCR Jbeta segments was used. The CDR3 region of rearranged TCR beta genes was amplified from genomic DNA with a multiplex PCR assay. Amplified TCR beta libraries were sequenced as 87-base-pair reads on the Illumina HiSeq System. Under the source paper's analysis protocol: Across the roughly 670 repertoires, a later analysis counted 80 million or so unique TCR beta chains, roughly 11 million of which were shared by at least two donors. A nearest-neighbor algorithm error-corrected the raw reads and collapsed the reads into unique sequences, merging closely related sequences to remove PCR and sequencing errors. Alignment of CDR3 sequences to IMGT reference sequences was used to assign V, D and J gene segments. For a sequence to be retained, a match of at least six nucleotides to both a V gene segment and a J gene segment was required. Rearrangements were called productive when the CDR3 lacked stop codons and stayed in frame with V and J; all others were non-productive. Following IMGT convention, CDR3 was defined as the stretch from the second conserved V-encoded cysteine to the conserved J-encoded phenylalanine. The earlier analysis of 587 of the donors excluded any sequence lacking an unambiguous match to a single V gene segment. An earlier analysis of around 600 of the donors classified V segments as functional when productive rearrangements were above 56.7% and as segregating when the standard deviation between donors was above 5%. A statistical classification framework was developed to diagnose cytomegalovirus status using the catalog of TCR beta chain sequences. In a later analysis, TCR nucleotide sequences were compared against IMGT/GENE-DB human TR gene sequences so that V and J genes could be assigned. A later analysis assigned CDR3 sequences and most-parsimonious VDJ recombination scenarios with the TCRdist pipeline. In a later analysis, each TCR beta chain was defined by its CDR3 amino acid sequence together with its V-gene family, and reads without a unique V-gene family were excluded. As a way to deal with suspected cross-contamination and a sequencing artifact, a later analysis dropped 450 to 700 nucleotide sequences that were highly shared and had low generation probability. A later analysis calculated a clonal expansion index for each public chain from normalized within-repertoire ranks of inferred template counts. In a later analysis, generation probabilities were computed using a VDJ recombination model fitted to out-of-frame rearrangements, and the results were checked against IGoR. In a later analysis, hypergeometric tests were used to score TCR-TCR, TCR-HLA and TCR-CMV co-occurrence, with a repertoire-size bias correction applied to TCR pairs. To estimate false discovery rates, a later analysis permuted the HLA or CMV assignments 20 times. In a later analysis, co-occurring TCRs were grouped with DBSCAN, and TCRdist sequence similarity was added when clustering was performed within HLA-allele-positive subsets. Repertoires with fewer than 30,000 or more than 120,000 public chains, plus five repertoires with anomalous nucleotide sharing, were excluded from co-occurrence clustering. Here the immuneACCESS table is served through TCRdb, limited to in-frame sequences with V and J called. Missing clones are a known gap in these copies; in checked studies unresolved V genes cover under half, and the rest lacks a known reason. That table furnishes V, J and clone size, whereas the DNA furnished D and trimming. The sample profile shows about 110,000 clones; around 79% of them were found once. The top ten hold about 3.1% of the sample.

This clone has a handful of counts. Its binding antigen is unknown. One base away there is no much larger clone; base qualities are not given. For this chain, trimming is 5 bases at the V end and 3 bases at the J end, and the number of junction bases without a gene match is 7. There are 15 amino acids in the CDR3, from cysteine to phenylalanine inclusive. The sequence is cut down to CDR3 DNA, 45 bases in frame from base 1. Per the germline V gene (reference sequence), LNHDA is the CDR1 and SQIVND is the CDR2. The cohort was made up of several hundred healthy bone marrow donors. At the time of sampling, all cohort members were nominally healthy, though unrecorded immune exposures were likely present. The donor was CMV seronegative and was included in the group of a few hundred seronegative cohort members. Each donor provided a peripheral blood sample, and peripheral blood mononuclear cells were used for TCR beta sequencing. Genomic DNA was extracted from the blood cell samples with the Qiagen DNeasy Blood Extraction Kit.

Recombination linked TRBV19 to TRBJ1-3, and 7 junctional nucleotides match TRBD1. This clonotype was obtained from a woman between 40 and 50 years old in good health and CMV-seronegative. Sequenced sample: PBMCs. In nucleotides, the sequence is TGTGCCAGTAGTCGGGACAGCGCGAATGGAAACACCATATATTTT. Its protein reads: CASSRDSANGNTIYF.